The 23 T cell receptor beta chains below come from one sample, sequenced in a study of technical replicates of blood from a few donors. Measured with immunoSEQ multiplex PCR; TCRdb has only the in-frame clones, and not every one. The sample contains about 90,000 clones, around 92% of which appear only once. Sequencing used T cells isolated from PBMCs. All receptors derive from a human donor in good health.

This clone was counted once. The rearrangement uses TRBV19 and TRBJ1-1; D call uncertain. This CDR3 region has 12 residues. Trimming removed 6 bases from V and 6 bases from J, with 11 bases in between. Germline V lookup: CDR1 LNHDA, CDR2 SQIVND (reference sequence). In DNA, the CDR3 is TGTGCCAGTAGGCAAAATGTAGCTGAAGCTTTCTTT. This gives the protein CASRQNVAEAFF.

The chain links TRBV28 to TRBJ2-3, with TRBD2 as a possible D gene (5 bases). Germline CDR1 is MDHEN and CDR2 is SYDVKM. This CDR3 is built from 18 residues. The V and J ends lost 4 bases and 1 base respectively, with 21 bases between them. In DNA, the CDR3 is TGTGCCAGCAGTTCCCCCCCAGGTAGTCGGCGGGGCACAGATACGCAGTATTTT. It is translated as CASSSPPGSRRGTDTQYF.

The chain carries TRBV7-6 and TRBJ2-7, with no clear D. The ends were cut back, 1 base at V and 3 bases at J, with 10 bases in the middle. The CDR3 runs to 14 residues. From germline, CDR1 is SGHVS and CDR2 FNYEAQ. The CDR3 protein is CASSLEANSYEQYF. The CDR3 region has the DNA TGTGCCAGCAGCTTAGAAGCTAACAGCTACGAGCAGTACTTC.

This rearrangement joins TRBV13 to TRBJ2-7; possibly TRBD2 for D (5 bases). Trimming shortened V by 5 bases and J by 5 bases, and 13 bases separated the two germline ends. The CDR3 covers 13 residues. Per germline, CDR1 PRHDT and CDR2 FYEKMQ (reference sequence). CDR3 protein: CASSQSGWDEQYF. In nucleotides, the CDR3 is TGTGCCAGCAGCCAATCGGGGTGGGACGAGCAGTACTTC.

The rearrangement uses TRBV28 and TRBJ2-4; the D gene is possibly TRBD1 (5 bases). The V gene lost 3 bases and the J gene lost 7 bases, with 13 bases spanning the gap. CDR3 length: 14 residues. Germline V lookup: CDR1 MDHEN, CDR2 SYDVKM. The CDR3 here is CASSFIQGWNIQYF. The CDR3 DNA sequence: TGTGCCAGCAGTTTCATCCAGGGCTGGAACATTCAGTACTTC.

The chain combines TRBV5-4 with TRBJ1-1; perhaps TRBD1 as D (6 bases). Deletions cut 2 bases from V and 4 bases from J, with 12 bases between. Germline V gene sequence: CDR1 SGHNT, CDR2 YYREEE (reference sequence). The CDR3 loop spans 14 amino acids. The CDR3: CASSLGQGFTEAFF. The CDR3 bases are TGTGCCAGCAGCTTAGGGCAGGGGTTCACTGAAGCTTTCTTT.

The rearrangement joins TRBV28 to TRBJ2-7; 11 positions match TRBD1. Germline V gene lookup returns CDR1 MDHEN and CDR2 SYDVKM. CDR3 length: 14 amino acids. V was clipped by 5 bases and J by 2 bases; unmatched bases: 2. In DNA, the CDR3 is TGTGCCAGCAGTGTGGACAGGGGGCCCTACGAGCAGTACTTC. It encodes CASSVDRGPYEQYF.

This clone was seen just once. V is TRBV5-1 and J is TRBJ2-5, with D perhaps TRBD2 (6 bases). Trimming shortened V by 0 bases and J by 4 bases, and 19 bases separated the two germline ends. Germline V CDR1 and CDR2: SGHRS, YFSETQ. The CDR3 covers 17 residues. Here the CDR3 DNA reads TGCGCCAGCAGCTTGGCCGGCGGGGCGTTCTCTCCAGAGACCCAGTACTTC. Translating it yields CASSLAGGAFSPETQYF.

In DNA form, the CDR3 reads TGTGCCTGGATTGCTGGACTAGACAATGAGCAGTTCTTC. Its translation: CAWIAGLDNEQFF. The chain employs TRBV30 and TRBJ2-1; 7 nucleotides line up with TRBD2. The trim removed 4 bases at V and 5 bases at J, leaving 5 bases unmatched. The CDR3 is 13 amino acids. In germline, CDR1 is GTSNPN, CDR2 SVGIG (reference sequence).

The rearrangement joins TRBV15 to TRBJ2-7; possible D gene TRBD2, 5 bases. From germline, CDR1 is LNHNV and CDR2 YYDKDF (reference sequence). Trimming removed 3 bases at V and 0 bases at J, with 9 bases between. The CDR3 runs 14 residues. Written as DNA, the CDR3 is TGTGCCACCAGCAGGACGGGAAGCTCCTACGAGCAGTACTTC. Protein: CATSRTGSSYEQYF.

This rearrangement joins TRBV7-9 to TRBJ1-5, with 7 bases lining up with TRBD1. The CDR3 extends over 15 amino acids. With 1 base clipped from V and 6 bases from J, the junction kept 6 bases outside the gene matches. Germline V lookup: CDR1 SEHNR, CDR2 FQNEAQ (reference sequence). The CDR3 DNA sequence: TGTGCCAGCAGCTTAGAGACAGGGATCGGTCAGCCCCAGCATTTT. Translated: CASSLETGIGQPQHF.

The chain carries TRBV5-1 and TRBJ1-1; 8 bases are shared with TRBD1. This CDR3 spans 14 amino acids. Germline-derived CDR1 and CDR2 are SGHRS and YFSETQ. The V segment lost 0 bases and the J segment 5 bases; nucleotides outside the gene matches: 3. CDR3 nucleotide sequence: TGCGCCAGCAGCTTGGCAGGGGGCGAGACTGAAGCTTTCTTT. This encodes CASSLAGGETEAFF.

The chain uses TRBV5-1 and TRBJ1-4, with D unclear. The length of the CDR3 is 14 residues. Germline values: CDR1 SGHRS, CDR2 YFSETQ. Trimming removed 0 bases from V and 6 bases from J, with 9 bases in between. This chain's CDR3 is CASSLASVDEKLFF. Written as DNA, the CDR3 is TGCGCCAGCAGCTTGGCCTCCGTTGATGAAAAACTGTTTTTT.

This chain connects TRBV7-3 to TRBJ1-2; 7 bases line up with TRBD1. V was pared by 5 bases and J by 5 bases, with 5 bases of the junction left unmatched. CDR3 length: 13 residues. Germline V CDR1 and CDR2: SGHTA, FQGTGA. CDR3 DNA: TGTGCCAGCAGCACCGGGACAGCGTATGGCTACACCTTC. Amino acid sequence: CASSTGTAYGYTF. The complete variable domain, with remaining parts taken from reference TRBV7-3 and TRBJ1-2, reads GAGVSQTPSNKVTEKGKYVELRCDPISGHTALYWYRQSLGQGPEFLIYFQGTGAADDSGLPNDRFFAVRPEGSVSTLKIQRTERGDSAVYLCASSTGTAYGYTFGSGTRLTVV.

The chain uses TRBV11-2 and TRBJ1-2; 7 bases are a match to TRBD1. The junction had 12 bases not matched to a gene; V was cut back by 4 bases and J by 4 bases. CDR1 and CDR2 from the germline V gene are SGHAT and FQNNGV. This CDR3 is 16 amino acids long. The CDR3 DNA reads as TGTGCCAGCAGCTCACTCCGGACAGGCGCCTCCTATGGCTACACCTTC. Its protein is CASSSLRTGASYGYTF.

The chain joins TRBV30 to TRBJ2-5; 8 nucleotides align to TRBD2. The DNA end favors TRBJ2-7, so the J call may be wrong. CDR3 size: 16 residues. Germline CDR1 and CDR2: GTSNPN and SVGIG (reference sequence). In DNA, the CDR3 is TGTGCCTGGAGCGCCTCCCGGACTAGCTGGACCTACGAGCAGTACTTC. Its protein is CAWSASRTSWTYEQYF.

The chain carries TRBV6-1 and TRBJ2-3; 8 positions agree with TRBD2. The CDR3 runs to 14 residues. V was clipped by 6 bases and J by 4 bases; unmatched bases: 6. Germline values: CDR1 MNHNS, CDR2 SASEGT. The CDR3 here is CASSPLAASDTQYF. CDR3 DNA sequence: TGTGCCAGCAGCCCACTAGCGGCTTCAGATACGCAGTATTTT.

This chain connects TRBV11-2 to TRBJ2-1, with D possibly being TRBD2 (6 bases). The CDR3 extends over 15 amino acids. CDR1 is SGHAT, CDR2 FQNNGV, per germline. V was pared by 1 base and J by 8 bases, with 15 bases between. The CDR3 DNA follows: TGTGCCAGCAGCTTAGGGCCGGGGGTAGGCGATGAGCAGTTCTTC. Encoded protein: CASSLGPGVGDEQFF.

The chain is built from TRBV28 and TRBJ1-2; a possible D gene is TRBD1 (5 bases). The CDR3 extends over 15 amino acids. V was trimmed by 6 bases and J by 3 bases, leaving 17 bases between them. CDR1 and CDR2 (germline): MDHEN, SYDVKM. Here the CDR3 DNA reads TGTGCCAGCAGCCTACATATGACAGAAGACTATGGCTACACCTTC. Its protein product is CASSLHMTEDYGYTF.

The CDR3 DNA reads TGTGCCAGCAGCCCTACTAGCGGGAGATTAGAGGGGCCGTTCTTC. It yields the protein CASSPTSGRLEGPFF. The chain employs TRBV7-6 and TRBJ2-1; TRBD2 aligns across 11 bases. Trimming cost V 5 bases and J 15 bases; bases outside gene matches: 15. This CDR3 region has 15 residues. Germline V lookup: CDR1 SGHVS, CDR2 FNYEAQ.

V is TRBV7-9 and J is TRBJ1-2; no firm D call. Trimming left V 1 base short and J 0 bases short, with 6 bases between. Germline V gene sequence: CDR1 SEHNR, CDR2 FQNEAQ (reference sequence). This CDR3 spans 14 amino acids. CDR3 sequence: CASSLDTANYGYTF. CDR3 coding DNA: TGTGCCAGCAGCTTAGACACAGCTAACTATGGCTACACCTTC.

The V gene is TRBV19, the J gene TRBJ2-1; 10 bases map to TRBD2. V lost 5 bases, J lost 8 bases, and 12 bases stayed unmatched. The CDR3 spans 16 residues. Germline CDR1 and CDR2: LNHDA and SQIVND (reference sequence). Written as DNA, the CDR3 is TGTGCCAGTAGTCGTTTGAGCGGGAGGGCCGGGGATGAGCAGTTCTTC. Amino acids: CASSRLSGRAGDEQFF.

CDR3: CASTEGPHGYTF. The CDR3 DNA sequence: TGTGCCAGCACGGAGGGTCCCCATGGCTACACCTTC. V is TRBV5-6 and J is TRBJ1-2; D remains ambiguous. The germline V gene has CDR1 SGHDT and CDR2 YYEEEE. The ends were cut back, 6 bases at V and 6 bases at J, with 12 bases in the middle. The CDR3 length is 12 residues.